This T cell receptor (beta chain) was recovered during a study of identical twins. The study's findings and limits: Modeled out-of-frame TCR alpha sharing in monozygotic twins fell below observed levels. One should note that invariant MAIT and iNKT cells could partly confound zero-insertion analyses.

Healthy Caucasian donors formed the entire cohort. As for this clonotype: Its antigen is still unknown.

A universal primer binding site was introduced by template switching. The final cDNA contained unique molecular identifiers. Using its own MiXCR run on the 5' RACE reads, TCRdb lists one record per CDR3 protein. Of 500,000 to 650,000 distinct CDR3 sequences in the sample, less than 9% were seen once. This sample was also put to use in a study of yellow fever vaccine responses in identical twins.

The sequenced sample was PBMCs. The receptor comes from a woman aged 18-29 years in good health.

The CDR3 here is CASSFDRGGYEQYV. The CDR3 region has the DNA TGTGCCAGCAGCTTCGACAGGGGGGGTTACGAGCAGTACGTC. The chain recombines TRBV7-8 with TRBJ2-7, with 9 bases lining up with TRBD1. CDR1 and CDR2 (germline): SGHVS, FQNEAQ. This CDR3 has 14 residues. Losses at the gene ends were 3 bases for V and 4 bases for J; bases not matched to a gene: 4.